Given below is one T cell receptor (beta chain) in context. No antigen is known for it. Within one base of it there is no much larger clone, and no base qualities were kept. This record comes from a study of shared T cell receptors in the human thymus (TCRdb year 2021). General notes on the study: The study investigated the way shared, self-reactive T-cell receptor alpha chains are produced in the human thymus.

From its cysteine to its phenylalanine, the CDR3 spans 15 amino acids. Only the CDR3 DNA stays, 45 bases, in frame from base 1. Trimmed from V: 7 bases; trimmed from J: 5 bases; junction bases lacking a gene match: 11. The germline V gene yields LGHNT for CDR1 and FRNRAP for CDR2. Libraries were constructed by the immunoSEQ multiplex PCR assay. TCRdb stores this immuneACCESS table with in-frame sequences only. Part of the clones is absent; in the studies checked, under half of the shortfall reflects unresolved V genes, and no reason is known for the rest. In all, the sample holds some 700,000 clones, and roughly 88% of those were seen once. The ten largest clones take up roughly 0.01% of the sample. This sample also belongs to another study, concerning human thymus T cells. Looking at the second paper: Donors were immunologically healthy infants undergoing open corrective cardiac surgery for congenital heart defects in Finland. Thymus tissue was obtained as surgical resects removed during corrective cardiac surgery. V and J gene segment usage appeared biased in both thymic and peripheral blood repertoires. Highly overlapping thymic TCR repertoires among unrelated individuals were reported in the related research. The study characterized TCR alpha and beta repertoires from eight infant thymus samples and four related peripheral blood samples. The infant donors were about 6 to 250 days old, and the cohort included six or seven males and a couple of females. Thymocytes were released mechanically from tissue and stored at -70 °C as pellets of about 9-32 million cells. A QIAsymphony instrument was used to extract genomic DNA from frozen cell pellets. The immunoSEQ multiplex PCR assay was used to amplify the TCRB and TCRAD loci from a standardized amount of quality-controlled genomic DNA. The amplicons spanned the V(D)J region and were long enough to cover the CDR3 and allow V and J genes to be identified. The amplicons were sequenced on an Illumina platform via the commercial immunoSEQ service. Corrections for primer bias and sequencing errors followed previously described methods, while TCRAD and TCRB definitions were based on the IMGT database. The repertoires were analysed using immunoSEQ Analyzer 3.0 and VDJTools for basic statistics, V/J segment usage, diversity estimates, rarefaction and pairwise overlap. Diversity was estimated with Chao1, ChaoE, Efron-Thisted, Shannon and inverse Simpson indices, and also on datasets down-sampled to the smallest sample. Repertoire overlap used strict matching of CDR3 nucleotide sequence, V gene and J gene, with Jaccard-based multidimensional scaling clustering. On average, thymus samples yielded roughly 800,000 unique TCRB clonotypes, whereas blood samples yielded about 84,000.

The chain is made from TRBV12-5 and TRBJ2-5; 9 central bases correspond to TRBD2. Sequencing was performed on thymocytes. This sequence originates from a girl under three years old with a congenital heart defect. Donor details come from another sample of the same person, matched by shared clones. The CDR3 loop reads CASASVAGEGETQYF. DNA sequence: TGTGCTAGTGCCTCAGTAGCGGGAGAGGGGGAGACCCAGTACTTC.